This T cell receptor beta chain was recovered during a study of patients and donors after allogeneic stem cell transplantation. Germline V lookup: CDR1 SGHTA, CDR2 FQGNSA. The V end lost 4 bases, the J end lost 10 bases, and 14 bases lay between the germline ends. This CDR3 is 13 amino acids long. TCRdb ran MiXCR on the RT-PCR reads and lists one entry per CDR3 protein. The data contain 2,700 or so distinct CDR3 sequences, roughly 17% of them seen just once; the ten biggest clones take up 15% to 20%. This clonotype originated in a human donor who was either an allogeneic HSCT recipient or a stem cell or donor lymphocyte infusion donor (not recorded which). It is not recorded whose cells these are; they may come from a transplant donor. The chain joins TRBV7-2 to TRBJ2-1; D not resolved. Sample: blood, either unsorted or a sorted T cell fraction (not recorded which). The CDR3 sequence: CASSSLGPGEQFF. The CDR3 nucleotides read TGTGCCAGCAGCTCCCTTGGCCCCGGGGAGCAGTTCTTC.